This is a list of T cell receptor beta chains from one sample in a study of T cell responses to AZD1222 COVID-19 vaccine. Produced via immunoSEQ multiplex PCR; TCRdb's table is partial and in-frame only. The data show 85,000 to 130,000 clones, with less than 90% seen just once and roughly a sixth held by the top ten. Material: peripheral blood, obtained on day 0 of AZD1222 vaccination. These receptors were collected from an adult in good health. CDR3s include the opening cysteine and the closing phenylalanine or tryptophan. A D gene is named only where the DNA matches it firmly. Size values are once, few and many counts, or a class for expanded clones, and some rows have none.

v_call	clone_size	d_call	j_call	cdr3_aa	cdr3_nt
TRBV27	-	-	TRBJ1-5	CASSLEDGGNQPQHF	TGTGCCAGCAGTTTAGAGGACGGCGGCAATCAGCCCCAGCATTTT
TRBV5-4	-	-	TRBJ1-1	CASSLQYIRTEAFF	TGTGCCAGCAGCTTGCAGTATATCAGGACTGAAGCTTTCTTT
TRBV7-8	-	-	TRBJ2-7	CASSSEGSYEQYF	TGTGCCAGCAGCTCCGAGGGATCCTACGAGCAGTACTTC
TRBV25-1	-	TRBD2	TRBJ2-7	CASSTRTSGSRSEQYF	TGTGCCAGCAGTACTCGGACTAGCGGGAGTAGATCGGAGCAGTACTTC
TRBV10-3	-	-	TRBJ1-5	CATSDWSSNQPQHF	TGTGCCACCTCAGACTGGAGTAGCAATCAGCCCCAGCATTTT
TRBV7-2	-	TRBD1	TRBJ2-3	CASTYYTTGEDTQYF	TGTGCCAGCACCTACTACACTACAGGGGAGGATACGCAGTATTTT
TRBV2	-	-	TRBJ2-5	CASSVQGEETQYF	TGTGCCAGCAGTGTACAGGGCGAAGAGACCCAGTACTTC
TRBV11-2	-	-	TRBJ2-2	CASSLFRDTGELFF	TGTGCCAGCAGCTTATTCCGGGACACCGGGGAGCTGTTTTTT
TRBV12-3/TRBV12-4	-	-	TRBJ1-1	CASGGLSYTEAFF	TGTGCCAGCGGGGGCCTCTCGTACACTGAAGCTTTCTTT
TRBV19	-	-	TRBJ1-5	CASSMTRGQPQHF	TGTGCCAGTAGTATGACCAGGGGCCAGCCCCAGCATTTT
TRBV21-1	-	-	TRBJ1-1	CASSKGFSRTEAFF	TGTGCCAGCAGCAAAGGGTTCTCCCGGACTGAAGCTTTCTTT
TRBV10-3	-	-	TRBJ2-1	CAISDGGSYNEQFF	TGTGCCATCAGTGACGGGGGCTCCTACAATGAGCAGTTCTTC
TRBV11-2	-	-	TRBJ2-1	CASSRGGSSYNEQFF	TGTGCCAGCAGCAGGGGGGGGAGCTCCTACAATGAGCAGTTCTTC
TRBV5-1	-	-	TRBJ2-3	CASSFRQGGDTQYF	TGCGCCAGCAGCTTTCGACAGGGAGGGGATACGCAGTATTTT
TRBV6-5	-	-	TRBJ2-1	CASQFLVYNEQFF	TGTGCCAGCCAATTTCTAGTTTACAATGAGCAGTTCTTC
TRBV27	-	-	TRBJ1-3	CASIVYTGNTIYF	TGTGCCAGCATTGTTTATACTGGAAACACCATATATTTT
TRBV7-9	-	-	TRBJ2-2	CASSSSRWWFSNTGELFF	TGTGCCAGCAGCTCCTCGAGGTGGTGGTTTTCGAACACCGGGGAGCTGTTTTTT
TRBV5-1	-	-	TRBJ1-1	CASSLDRPVPEAFF	TGCGCCAGCAGCTTGGACCGACCTGTACCTGAAGCTTTCTTT
TRBV5-1	-	-	TRBJ2-5	CASSLVGQGTGETQYF	TGCGCCAGCAGCTTGGTAGGGCAGGGTACAGGAGAGACCCAGTACTTC
TRBV5-1	-	-	TRBJ1-5	CASRATTGTNQPQHF	TGCGCCAGCAGAGCCACGACGGGAACCAATCAGCCCCAGCATTTT
TRBV28	-	TRBD1	TRBJ2-2	CASRTGGAPTGELFF	TGTGCCAGCCGGACAGGGGGCGCACCCACCGGGGAGCTGTTTTTT
TRBV30	-	-	TRBJ1-1	CAWSVAGATEAFF	TGTGCCTGGAGTGTTGCAGGCGCCACTGAAGCTTTCTTT
TRBV18	-	TRBD1	TRBJ1-2	CASSSDRGYGYTF	TGTGCCAGCTCATCGGACAGGGGCTATGGCTACACCTTC
TRBV29-1	-	TRBD1	TRBJ1-2	CSVEGQGYGYTF	TGCAGCGTCGAGGGACAGGGCTATGGCTACACCTTC
TRBV7-5	few	-	TRBJ1-1	CARSPPTRTGRSTEAFF	TGTGCCAGAAGCCCCCCGACCCGGACAGGGCGGAGCACTGAAGCTTTCTTT
TRBV19	-	-	TRBJ1-2	CASRFQGWADGYTF	TGTGCCAGTAGATTTCAGGGTTGGGCGGATGGCTACACCTTC
TRBV18	once	-	TRBJ2-1	CASSPELYNEQFF	TGTGCCAGCTCACCAGAACTCTACAATGAGCAGTTCTTC
TRBV3-1/TRBV3-2	few	TRBD1	TRBJ1-2	CASSQVQKGAGYGYTF	TGTGCCAGCAGCCAAGTTCAAAAGGGGGCTGGCTATGGCTACACCTTC
TRBV30	once	-	TRBJ2-3	CAWRRDTDTQYF	TGTGCCTGGAGGCGAGACACAGATACGCAGTATTTT
TRBV25-1	-	TRBD2	TRBJ2-5	CASTLLAGETQYF	TGTGCCAGCACCCTACTAGCGGGAGAGACCCAGTACTTC
TRBV5-1	-	TRBD2	TRBJ2-1	CASSLNLDGGINYNEQFF	TGCGCCAGCAGCTTGAATCTAGACGGGGGGATAAATTACAATGAGCAGTTCTTC
TRBV5-1	-	TRBD1	TRBJ2-3	CASSPGYGTGHSTDTQYF	TGCGCCAGCAGCCCTGGCTATGGGACAGGGCATAGCACAGATACGCAGTATTTT
TRBV9	-	-	TRBJ1-2	CASSVVGDSNYGYTF	TGTGCCAGCAGCGTAGTCGGAGACAGCAACTATGGCTACACCTTC
TRBV10-3	few	-	TRBJ1-1	CAISLRGPNTEAFF	TGTGCCATCAGTCTCCGGGGCCCGAACACTGAAGCTTTCTTT
TRBV19	-	-	TRBJ2-2	CASSSRVVVTGELFF	TGTGCCAGTAGTTCCAGGGTGGTGGTCACCGGGGAGCTGTTTTTT
TRBV10-1	-	TRBD2	TRBJ2-5	CASSKGTSGRAETQYF	TGCGCCAGCAGTAAAGGGACTAGCGGGAGGGCCGAGACCCAGTACTTC
TRBV6-6	-	-	TRBJ1-1	CASSYAESTEAFF	TGTGCCAGCAGTTACGCCGAAAGCACTGAAGCTTTCTTT
TRBV28	-	TRBD2	TRBJ2-1	CASSLQALAGDVEQFF	TGTGCCAGCAGTTTACAGGCACTAGCGGGGGATGTTGAGCAGTTCTTC
TRBV5-1	-	TRBD1	TRBJ2-1	CASSLLGQGYNEQFF	TGCGCCAGCAGCTTGTTGGGACAGGGATACAATGAGCAGTTCTTC
TRBV9	-	-	TRBJ1-2	CASSDYWTGNYGYTF	TGTGCCAGCAGTGATTACTGGACCGGAAACTATGGCTACACCTTC
TRBV5-1	-	TRBD1	TRBJ1-5	CASSLDSRGDQPQHF	TGCGCCAGCAGCTTGGATTCCAGGGGGGATCAGCCCCAGCATTTT
TRBV27	-	TRBD2	TRBJ2-2	CASRPRLAGGYTGELFF	TGTGCCAGCAGACCGCGTCTAGCGGGGGGGTACACCGGGGAGCTGTTTTTT
TRBV30	-	-	TRBJ1-2	CAWSQAYYGYTF	TGTGCCTGGAGTCAAGCATACTATGGCTACACCTTC
TRBV5-1	-	TRBD1	TRBJ1-3	CASSLGTGGSNTIYF	TGCGCCAGCAGCTTGGGGACAGGGGGCTCCAACACCATATATTTT
TRBV29-1	-	TRBD1	TRBJ1-2	CSVPGQGYGYTF	TGCAGCGTTCCGGGACAGGGCTATGGCTACACCTTC
TRBV6-5	-	TRBD1	TRBJ1-2	CASSAGGANYGYTF	TGTGCCAGCAGCGCAGGGGGGGCTAACTATGGCTACACCTTC
TRBV27	-	-	TRBJ2-4	CASSIQPGRVQYF	TGTGCCAGCAGTATCCAACCGGGTCGGGTTCAGTACTTC
TRBV5-1	once	-	TRBJ1-1	CASSFRASPNTEAFF	TGCGCCAGCAGCTTCAGGGCCTCTCCGAACACTGAAGCTTTCTTT
TRBV12-5	-	-	TRBJ2-5	CASESRGEETQYF	TGTGCTAGTGAGAGTCGTGGCGAAGAGACCCAGTACTTC
TRBV4-1	-	-	TRBJ1-6	CASRWRGQENSPLHF	TGCGCCAGCAGGTGGAGAGGGCAGGAGAATTCACCCCTCCACTTT
TRBV5-1	-	-	TRBJ1-4	CASSPGTENEKLFF	TGCGCCAGCAGCCCCGGGACGGAGAATGAAAAACTGTTTTTT
TRBV20-1	-	-	TRBJ2-6	CSASGLHSGANVLTF	TGCAGTGCTAGTGGACTCCACTCTGGGGCCAACGTCCTGACTTTC
TRBV27	-	-	TRBJ2-1	CAIPEGASGTSSYNEQFF	TGTGCCATCCCAGAGGGGGCAAGCGGGACTAGCTCCTACAATGAGCAGTTCTTC
TRBV5-1	-	-	TRBJ2-3	CASSRAGPSGDTQYF	TGCGCCAGCAGCCGAGCTGGACCTTCTGGGGATACGCAGTATTTT
TRBV28	-	-	TRBJ2-1	CASSFSDFRGEQFF	-
TRBV7-9	-	TRBD1	TRBJ1-4	CASSWTGGDEKLFF	TGTGCCAGCAGCTGGACAGGGGGAGATGAAAAACTGTTTTTT
TRBV7-9	-	TRBD2	TRBJ2-1	CAAGGTDSYNEQFF	TGTGCCGCCGGGGGGACGGATTCCTACAATGAGCAGTTCTTC